The TCR beta chain described here comes from a study of T cell responses to AZD1222 COVID-19 vaccine (dated by TCRdb to 2020 to 2022). As for the study more broadly: AZD1222 recipients whose second dose came at about 4 weeks and those whose second dose came at about 12 weeks were combined into one group, since spike-specific TCR depth and breadth did not differ between the two schedules. A total of 240 or so trial participants underwent TCR sequencing, of whom about 200 had received two doses of AZD1222 and 26 had received two doses of the MenACWY control vaccine. Trial participants were enrolled by age into subgroups of 18-55, 56-69 and 70-plus years, and around 150, 28 and 57 TCR-sequenced participants, respectively, were included in these subgroups.

In light of the paper, this sample's time point label describes: baseline before first vaccination. Vaccinee samples came from UK trials COV001 and COV002, including a single-blind randomized controlled phase 2/3 trial of AZD1222 (ChAdOx1 nCoV-19) in healthy adults. Trial participant PBMC samples were collected at day 0 and day 28 after the second dose for TCRbeta chain sequencing. What the research found in general, with its limitations: CD4 TCRs associated with the vaccine covered the entire spike protein, and the dominant responses were in regions 160-218 and 743-854. Because no samples from the day 14 peak response were available, repertoires could be characterized only after the peak T cell response. Participants were mostly white British and included more females than males, and it was suggested by the authors that clonal diversity may have been underestimated. Conclusions about previously exposed vaccinees are limited because only six or seven AZD1222 recipients were SARS-CoV-2 seropositive at baseline. Epitopes outside the regions mutated in the B.1.351 and B.1.1.7 variants were reportedly recognized by nearly half of the unique spike-specific TCRs. In the small 56-69-year group, the increase in depth fell short of significance, most likely because of low power. After two AZD1222 doses, spike-specific TCR breadth and depth were significantly higher than at day 0 and than in MenACWY recipients.

The CDR3 regions of human TCRbeta chains were subjected to immunosequencing. The published analysis was carried out like this. Repertoire TCRs were matched against a reference library of SARS-CoV-2-specific TCRs generated with the MIRA antigen-specificity platform. Breadth was defined as the fraction of unique TCRs that were SARS-CoV-2-associated. Depth was defined as the fraction of total T cells that were SARS-CoV-2-associated. Each spike-specific TCR was assigned to its reactive spike region and to a CD4 or CD8 class using the MIRA data. Log10-transformed breadth and depth values were compared by one-way ANOVA with Sidak's multiple comparisons tests. TCRdb limited this immuneACCESS table to in-frame rearrangements with V and J called. A share of clones is missing; checked studies link under half to unresolved V genes, and the rest is unexplained. The DNA was the basis for D and trimming; V, J and clone size are from that table. The sample yields 150,000 or so clones; around 90% were counted once. Of the sample, approximately 2.5% falls within the top ten clones.

Trimming at the junction amounts to 6 bases on V and 5 bases on J, and the germline ends lie 8 bases apart. The CDR3 runs 12 residues from the cysteine to the phenylalanine. The read is trimmed to its CDR3 DNA, 36 bases read in frame from base 1. To note about this clone: Its specific antigen is unknown. Per-base qualities were not stored, and no clone one base away is much larger.

The TCR sequence derives from an adult in good health. The sequence is built from TRBV12-3 or TRBV12-4 and TRBJ2-1; confidence is insufficient to name the D gene. Material: peripheral blood, obtained on day 0 of AZD1222 vaccination. Here the CDR3 is given as CASRGIHNEQFF. DNA sequence: TGTGCCAGCAGGGGGATTCACAATGAGCAGTTCTTC.